The T cell receptor (beta chain) described here comes from a study of T cell repertoires in cytomegalovirus infection. Using its own MiXCR run on the reads, TCRdb lists one record per CDR3 protein. The data contain roughly 630,000 distinct CDR3 sequences, approximately 25% of them singletons. In its sample, this clonotype was seen many times. This TCR was recovered from a human donor in good health (CMV status not recorded). Some clones in this sample may be carry-over from other donors' samples. The sample consisted of CD8+ T cells from PBMCs.

The CDR3 is CASRRTAPNTGELFF. The CDR3 region has the DNA TGTGCCAGCAGGCGGACAGCACCTAACACCGGGGAGCTGTTTTTT. The chain is built from TRBV6-1 and TRBJ2-2; a possible D gene is TRBD1 (6 bases). This CDR3 region has 15 residues. V dropped 6 bases and J dropped 2 bases, with 13 bases sitting between them. Germline V gene data show CDR1 as MNHNS and CDR2 as SASEGT.